These T cell receptor beta chains were read from a single sample in a study of lung T cells in sarcoidosis with Löfgren's syndrome. TCRdb processed the reads anew with MiXCR; each CDR3 protein has one entry. The table shows about 1,100 distinct CDR3 sequences, with roughly 29% occurring only once. The specimen sequenced was CD4+ T cells from PBMCs. These receptors came from a human donor with sarcoidosis (Löfgren's syndrome or another form), or a control subject (not recorded which). The CDR3 runs from the conserved cysteine through the conserved F or W. The order of the fields is D gene, clone size, J gene, CDR3 length, V gene, CDR3 DNA, CDR3 protein. A D gene is named only where the DNA matches it firmly. Some rows mark clone size as missing; the rest say once, few, many or name a class of expanded clone.

TRBD2 medium-sized TRBJ2-3 17 TRBV7-9 TGTGCCAGCAGCTTAGGGACTAGCGGGACACCGGGGGATACGCAGTATTTT CASSLGTSGTPGDTQYF
TRBD2 medium-sized TRBJ2-5 15 TRBV20-1 TGCAGTGCTAAAAGGACTAGCGGGATTCAAGAGACCCAGTACTTC CSAKRTSGIQETQYF
. medium-sized TRBJ2-1 13 TRBV3-1 TGTGCCAGCAGCCAAGGGAACGGGCGGACGCAGTTCTTC CASSQGNGRTQFF
. medium-sized TRBJ1-2 16 TRBV4-2 TGTGCCAGCAGAACGAATCTCGGGGGGGGGCTCGGAGGCTACACCTTC CASRTNLGGGLGGYTF
. medium-sized TRBJ2-3 15 TRBV5-1 TGCGCCAGCAGCTTTGACAGCCCGGACACAGATACGCAGTATTTT CASSFDSPDTDTQYF
. . TRBJ1-6 17 TRBV5-1 TGCGCCAGCAGCTTCTTCCAGGGGCCGCCGGATAATTCACCCTTCCACTTT CASSFFQGPPDNSPFHF
. large TRBJ2-3 14 TRBV6-6 TGTGCCAGCAGTTACTCGGGGAGCACAGATACGCAGTATTTT CASSYSGSTDTQYF
. medium-sized TRBJ2-7 13 TRBV6-1 TGTGCCAGCAGCCCAAGGGACGGCTACGAGCAGTACTTC CASSPRDGYEQYF
. large TRBJ2-3 14 TRBV5-4 TGTGCCAGCAGCTCCACAGGGAACCCAGATACGCAGTATTTT CASSSTGNPDTQYF
TRBD1 large TRBJ1-3 15 TRBV7-2 TGTGCCAGCAGCTCGGGACAGTTCTCTGGAAACACCATATATTTT CASSSGQFSGNTIYF
. medium-sized TRBJ2-5 15 TRBV15 TGTGCCACCAGCAGAGCCCCAACAGCCGGAGAGACCCAGTACTTC CATSRAPTAGETQYF